This T cell receptor (beta chain) is from a study of blood T cells in healthy people across ages. This CDR3 is 13 amino acids long. In germline, CDR1 is MNHEY, CDR2 SVGEGT. Primed by a sample-barcoded 5' primer and a J-beta primer mix, a second PCR proceeded for roughly 6 to 12 cycles. Each CDR3 protein gets one entry after TCRdb re-called the 5' RACE reads with MiXCR. The sample has 1.5 million to 2 million distinct CDR3 sequences; around 36% are singletons. The V call is TRBV6-2 or TRBV6-3, the J call TRBJ2-4; D is undetermined. The J call may be incorrect, as the DNA end agrees better with TRBJ2-7. This TCR was recovered from a woman younger than 45 in good health. Sequenced sample: blood. The CDR3 region has the DNA TGTGCCAGCGGTCCCAGACTCATCTACGAGCAGTACTTC. It encodes CASGPRLIYEQYF.